This T cell receptor beta chain stems from a study of T cell repertoires in cytomegalovirus infection. Study context: Matching HLA type, along with CMV infection, was indicated by public TCR beta signatures.

Remarks on this clonotype: Its antigen is not identified.

Germline V gives CDR1 ENHRY, CDR2 SYGVKD. V lost 10 bases and J lost 4, with 20 bases in between. This CDR3 region has 15 residues. Each CDR3 protein is one row after TCRdb ran MiXCR on the reads. The sample has fewer than 950,000 distinct CDR3 sequences, around a third seen once; the top ten hold 12%. Sequences were derived from cultured CD8+ T cells from PBMCs, sampled from culture after CMV antigen stimulation. The rearrangement uses TRBV10-3 and TRBJ2-1; D is possibly TRBD1 (6 bases). This TCR was sampled from a human donor in good health (CMV status not recorded). Some clones in this sample may be carry-over from other donors' samples. CDR3 sequence reads: CATLRRTEEYNEQFF. The CDR3 region has the DNA TGTGCCACCTTGAGAAGGACAGAGGAGTACAATGAGCAGTTCTTC.